One sample yielded the 11 T cell receptor beta chains listed below, sequenced in a study of metastatic and nonmetastatic thyroid tumors. TCRdb re-clonotyped the PCR reads through MiXCR. This sample has tens of thousands of clones, with roughly a sixth found just once. Thyroid surgery took place with no prior treatment in any patient. Sequencing was carried out using blood. The receptor set was obtained from a female donor with papillary thyroid cancer or a benign thyroid nodule (not recorded which). Some clones in this sample may be carry-over from other donors' samples.

This clone was seen ten or more times. V gene TRBV18 combines with J gene TRBJ2-5, with D perhaps TRBD2 (5 bases). The V end lost 4 bases, the J end lost 5 bases, and 11 bases lay between the germline ends. The CDR3 is made up of 13 amino acids. Germline V gene lookup returns CDR1 KGHSH and CDR2 LQKENI. The DNA of the CDR3 is TGTGCCAGCTCACGTGGTTCGGGGGAGACCCAGTACTTC. Translating it yields CASSRGSGETQYF.

A note on this clone: Being one base from a much bigger clone, this may be a read error. This sequence joins TRBV6-1 and TRBJ2-2; D not resolved. CDR3 length: 14 amino acids. CDR1 MNHNS and CDR2 SASEGT come from the germline V gene. The CDR3 region is CASSHGPRTVEPFF. Written as DNA, the CDR3 is TGTGCCAGCAGTCACGGTCCAAGGACCGTGGAGCCGTTTTTT.

This clone has more than one count but fewer than ten. Compared with germline, one end of the junction differs, possibly owing to a read error. The chain has TRBV5-1 and TRBJ2-2; a possible D gene is TRBD1 (5 bases). The CDR3 contains 14 residues. CDR1 and CDR2 (germline): SGHRS, YFSETQ. CDR3 sequence: CTSSSGSNTGELFF. Written as DNA, the CDR3 is TGCACCAGCAGCTCAGGGTCTAACACCGGGGAGCTGTTTTTT.

V and J are TRBV10-1 and TRBJ2-7; maybe TRBD1 (6 bases). CDR1 is WNHNN, CDR2 SYGVQD, per germline (reference sequence). The CDR3 runs 14 residues. V was pared by 0 bases and J by 5 bases, with 11 bases between. CDR3 residues: CASSESRGSDEQYF. CDR3 nucleotide sequence: TGCGCCAGCAGTGAGTCCAGGGGTTCCGACGAGCAGTACTTC.

This clone was seen ten or more times. The genes are TRBV20-1 and TRBJ2-5; D gene ambiguous. V lost 3 bases and J 1 base, leaving 12 bases between the germline ends. The V gene's germline CDR1 is DFQATT and CDR2 SNEGSKA (reference sequence). There are 14 residues in the CDR3. CDR3 DNA sequence: TGCAGTGCTAGTTTAGGGTTAATCCAAGAGACCCAGTACTTC. Amino acids: CSASLGLIQETQYF.

In regard to this clone: Germline is not matched at one junction end, which may reflect a read error. The chain's CDR3 is CASAMDYTGELLF. The CDR3 nucleotides read TGTGCTAGCGCCATGGATTACACCGGCGAGCTGCTTTTT. The V and J genes are TRBV7-7 and TRBJ2-2; TRBD2 is a possible D gene (5 bases). The CDR3 has 13 amino acids. Germline V gene sequence: CDR1 SSHAT, CDR2 FNYEAQ (reference sequence).

This clone was found many times. This chain joins TRBV11-1 and TRBJ2-1; TRBD1 aligns across 10 bases. V shed 5 bases, J shed 8 bases, and the junction held 9 bases outside the gene matches. CDR3 length equals 15 residues. CDR1 and CDR2 from the germline V gene are SGHAT and FQDESV (reference sequence). CDR3 coding DNA: TGTGCCAGCAGCCCCCAGGGACAGGGGTTTTATGAGCAGTTCTTC. The encoded protein is CASSPQGQGFYEQFF.

Notes on this clone: The germline gene is not matched at one end of the junction; a read error may be the cause. CDR3 bases: TGCAGTGCCCTCAAACTAGCGTGGGACTACAATGAGCAGTTCTTT. This gives the protein CSALKLAWDYNEQFF. This sequence joins TRBV20-1 and TRBJ2-1, with TRBD2 matching over 7 bases. This CDR3 has 15 residues. Per the germline V gene, CDR1 is DFQATT and CDR2 is SNEGSKA (reference sequence).

The CDR3 sequence is CASSHPPKGAHGYTF. The CDR3 region has the DNA TGTGCCAGCAGTCACCCCCCAAAGGGGGCGCATGGCTACACCTTC. The chain joins TRBV28 to TRBJ1-2, with 7 bases matching TRBD1. The CDR3 runs to 15 residues. Losses at the gene ends were 5 bases for V and 6 bases for J; bases not matched to a gene: 12. The germline V gene encodes CDR1 MDHEN and CDR2 SYDVKM.

With regard to this clone: Germline and junction disagree at one end, which may indicate a read error. The rearrangement joins TRBV30 to TRBJ1-5; no clear D. Germline values: CDR1 GTSNPN, CDR2 SVGIG (reference sequence). The CDR3 has 15 amino acids. Written as DNA, the CDR3 is TGTGCCTGGAGTGCTGGTTCGAATAGCGGTCAGCCCCATCATTTT. Its protein is CAWSAGSNSGQPHHF.

Notes on this clone: A much larger clone differs from this one at a single base, so this may be a read error. The J gene is TRBJ2-3, the V gene TRBV7-7, with 10 bases lining up with TRBD2. The CDR3 consists of 15 residues. CDR1 is SSHAT, CDR2 FNYEAQ, per germline (reference sequence). Here the CDR3 DNA reads TGTGCTAGCATCTTAGTAGCGGGGGGCCTAGATACGCAGTATTTT. Translating it yields CASILVAGGLDTQYF.